This T cell receptor beta chain was documented in a study of blood T cell repertoires in COVID-19. Study-wide background: The cDNA or gDNA used as material had been derived from T cells, B-cell-depleted T cells, or PBMCs.

All recovered Cohort 3 donors got two negative PCRs, got clearance, or saw symptom resolution. Repertoires were generated with immunoSEQ multiplex PCR, while TCRdb's copy carries only in-frame clones and drops some. The sample holds fewer than 250,000 clones, under 90% seen once. With V trimmed by 3 bases and J by 6 bases, 2 bases remained unmatched. The length of the CDR3 is 13 residues. This clonotype was obtained from a man in his 60s who had recovered from COVID-19. This sequence joins TRBV12-3 or TRBV12-4 and TRBJ1-5; the match to TRBD1 covers 7 bases. Material: PBMCs or T cells enriched from blood (not recorded which). The CDR3 sequence: CASSFTGAQPQHF. CDR3 sequence (DNA): TGTGCCAGCAGTTTCACAGGGGCTCAGCCCCAGCATTTT.